This T cell receptor (beta chain) was identified in a study of CD8+CD57+ T cells in acquired aplastic anemia. Study context: 3 to 4 ug was the average amount of DNA from sorted CD4+ and CD8+ cells.

This clonotype was seen only once. A read error may be the cause here, since a much bigger clone is one base away. Genomic DNA was employed as the template in profiling TCR beta VDJ and CDR3. One entry per CDR3 protein, called by TCRdb with MiXCR from the reads. The top ten clones hold just under 20% of a sample with 200,000 to 250,000 distinct CDR3 sequences, around 50% of them seen once. The CDR3 is 15 residues long. Germline CDR1 and CDR2: SGHRS and YFSETQ. Individuals selected for sequencing had exhibited CD8+CD57+ cell expansion on flow cytometry. The patients all had a severe acquired aplastic anemia diagnosis.

The clonotype was recovered from a human donor with aplastic anemia. This chain links TRBV5-1 with TRBJ2-2; D may be TRBD2 (5 bases). The sample comprised sorted CD4+, CD8+, or CD8+CD57+ T cells (not recorded which) from PBMCs. The CDR3 region is CASSLVSANTGELSF. CDR3 DNA sequence: TGCGCCAGCAGCTTAGTATCCGCGAACACCGGGGAGCTGTCTTTT.